The rows below give T cell receptor beta chains drawn from one sample of a study of shared clonotypes between healthy human individuals. Here immunoSEQ multiplex PCR was the method, and the copy in TCRdb shows in-frame clones only, minus some. The sample lists a few hundred thousand clones; over 70% were seen once. Material for sequencing was memory CD4+ T cells sorted from blood. The receptors were sampled from a man aged 25-45 years in good health. Both conserved end residues are part of each CDR3. The D gene is left open where the match is weak. Rows give clone size only sometimes, using once, few, many, or a class for an expanded clone.

d_gene: -
abundance: medium-sized
j_gene: TRBJ2-7
v_gene: TRBV28
CDR3aa: CASSLSVLGEQYF
CDR3nt: TGTGCCAGCAGTTTGTCGGTTCTCGGCGAGCAGTACTTC

d_gene: -
abundance: -
j_gene: TRBJ2-7
v_gene: TRBV6-5
CDR3aa: CASSHGGGQYF
CDR3nt: TGTGCCAGCAGCCACGGGGGTGGGCAGTACTTC

d_gene: TRBD1
abundance: -
j_gene: TRBJ1-3
v_gene: TRBV19
CDR3aa: CASSINRGETGNTIYF
CDR3nt: TGTGCCAGTAGTATAAACAGGGGAGAAACTGGAAACACCATATATTTT

d_gene: -
abundance: few
j_gene: TRBJ1-2
v_gene: TRBV5-6
CDR3aa: CASSLVPRVASSNYGYTF
CDR3nt: TGTGCCAGCAGCTTGGTGCCGCGGGTGGCATCCTCTAACTATGGCTACACCTTC

d_gene: TRBD2
abundance: -
j_gene: TRBJ2-3
v_gene: TRBV7-2
CDR3aa: CASSSKAGLTDTQYF
CDR3nt: TGTGCCAGCAGCTCCAAAGCGGGATTGACAGATACGCAGTATTTT

d_gene: -
abundance: -
j_gene: TRBJ1-5
v_gene: TRBV5-6
CDR3aa: CASSSRAQFSNQPQHF
CDR3nt: TGTGCCAGCAGCAGTAGGGCCCAGTTTAGCAATCAGCCCCAGCATTTT

d_gene: -
abundance: -
j_gene: TRBJ2-3
v_gene: TRBV7-2
CDR3aa: CASSPDSLGTDTQYF
CDR3nt: TGTGCCAGCAGCCCTGACAGCCTAGGAACAGATACGCAGTATTTT

d_gene: TRBD1
abundance: -
j_gene: TRBJ2-3
v_gene: TRBV4-1
CDR3aa: CASSPPGTETQYF
CDR3nt: TGCGCCAGCAGCCCCCCCGGGACAGAAACGCAGTATTTT

d_gene: TRBD2
abundance: -
j_gene: TRBJ2-3
v_gene: TRBV15
CDR3aa: CATSREGGSSDTQYF
CDR3nt: TGTGCCACCAGCAGAGAGGGCGGGAGCTCAGATACGCAGTATTTT

d_gene: -
abundance: few
j_gene: TRBJ2-4
v_gene: TRBV21-1
CDR3aa: CASSTSSGGENIQYF
CDR3nt: TGTGCCAGCAGCACTAGCTCAGGGGGGGAAAACATTCAGTACTTC

d_gene: -
abundance: -
j_gene: TRBJ1-1
v_gene: TRBV6-5
CDR3aa: CASSYSSTGNTEAFF
CDR3nt: TGTGCCAGCAGTTACTCGTCGACAGGGAACACTGAAGCTTTCTTT

d_gene: TRBD2
abundance: -
j_gene: TRBJ2-7
v_gene: TRBV2
CDR3aa: CASSARGAYEQYF
CDR3nt: TGTGCCAGCAGTGCCCGGGGGGCCTACGAGCAGTACTTC

d_gene: -
abundance: -
j_gene: TRBJ2-5
v_gene: TRBV5-6
CDR3aa: CASSSQSHRQRTQYF
CDR3nt: TGTGCCAGCAGCTCCCAGTCACACCGACAGAGGACCCAGTACTTC

d_gene: TRBD2
abundance: -
j_gene: TRBJ2-2
v_gene: TRBV15
CDR3aa: CATSRGLSGSNTGELFF
CDR3nt: TGTGCCACCAGCAGGGGACTGAGCGGGAGTAATACCGGGGAGCTGTTTTTT

d_gene: -
abundance: -
j_gene: TRBJ2-7
v_gene: TRBV28
CDR3aa: CASSFQPWEQYF
CDR3nt: TGTGCCAGCAGTTTTCAACCCTGGGAGCAGTACTTC

d_gene: -
abundance: -
j_gene: TRBJ2-2
v_gene: TRBV9
CDR3aa: CASSPTHRVSTGELFF
CDR3nt: TGTGCCAGCAGCCCCACTCACAGGGTGAGCACCGGGGAGCTGTTTTTT

d_gene: -
abundance: few
j_gene: TRBJ1-1
v_gene: TRBV28
CDR3aa: CASSSPGEMNTEAFF
CDR3nt: TGTGCCAGCAGTTCCCCGGGGGAAATGAACACTGAAGCTTTCTTT

d_gene: -
abundance: -
j_gene: TRBJ1-4
v_gene: TRBV7-8
CDR3aa: CASSFRWTGEKLFF
CDR3nt: TGTGCCAGCAGCTTCCGCTGGACGGGTGAAAAACTGTTTTTT

d_gene: -
abundance: -
j_gene: TRBJ2-2
v_gene: TRBV29-1
CDR3aa: CSVEDPWKRELFF
CDR3nt: TGCAGCGTTGAAGATCCATGGAAAAGGGAGCTGTTTTTT

d_gene: TRBD2
abundance: once
j_gene: TRBJ2-1
v_gene: TRBV19
CDR3aa: CASMGIAGGSSYNEQFF
CDR3nt: TGTGCCAGTATGGGAATAGCGGGAGGGAGCTCCTACAATGAGCAGTTCTTC

d_gene: TRBD1
abundance: -
j_gene: TRBJ2-6
v_gene: TRBV6-5
CDR3aa: CASRQGVSGANVLTF
CDR3nt: TGTGCCAGCAGACAGGGGGTTTCTGGGGCCAACGTCCTGACTTTC

d_gene: TRBD2
abundance: few
j_gene: TRBJ2-1
v_gene: TRBV6-4
CDR3aa: CASSDGTSGYNEQFF
CDR3nt: TGTGCCAGCAGTGACGGGACTAGCGGCTACAATGAGCAGTTCTTC

d_gene: TRBD1
abundance: -
j_gene: TRBJ1-5
v_gene: TRBV2
CDR3aa: CASRRGTGSNQPQHF
CDR3nt: TGTGCCAGCAGGCGCGGGACAGGGAGCAATCAGCCCCAGCATTTT

d_gene: -
abundance: -
j_gene: TRBJ2-5
v_gene: TRBV9
CDR3aa: CASSVGQGEGGKTQYF
CDR3nt: TGTGCCAGCAGCGTAGGGCAGGGAGAAGGAGGGAAGACCCAGTACTTC

d_gene: TRBD1
abundance: -
j_gene: TRBJ2-7
v_gene: TRBV27
CDR3aa: CASKRGGFLSSYEQYF
CDR3nt: TGTGCCAGCAAAAGAGGGGGCTTTCTTAGCTCCTACGAGCAGTACTTC

d_gene: -
abundance: -
j_gene: TRBJ1-1
v_gene: TRBV6-6
CDR3aa: CASSYGANMNTEAFF
CDR3nt: TGTGCCAGCAGTTATGGGGCAAACATGAACACTGAAGCTTTCTTT

d_gene: -
abundance: -
j_gene: TRBJ2-2
v_gene: TRBV7-3
CDR3aa: CASGNTGELFF
CDR3nt: TGTGCCAGCGGAAACACCGGGGAGCTGTTTTTT

d_gene: -
abundance: -
j_gene: TRBJ1-1
v_gene: TRBV18
CDR3aa: CASSPDVPLGTEAFF
CDR3nt: TGTGCCAGCTCGCCCGATGTTCCGCTGGGGACTGAAGCTTTCTTT

d_gene: TRBD1
abundance: -
j_gene: TRBJ1-4
v_gene: TRBV4-2
CDR3aa: CASSQDETGAYNEKLFF
CDR3nt: TGTGCCAGCAGCCAAGATGAGACAGGGGCGTATAATGAAAAACTGTTTTTT

d_gene: TRBD1
abundance: -
j_gene: TRBJ2-5
v_gene: TRBV29-1
CDR3aa: CSAGQGGKETQYF
CDR3nt: TGCAGCGCCGGACAGGGCGGGAAAGAGACCCAGTACTTC

d_gene: -
abundance: once
j_gene: TRBJ1-5
v_gene: TRBV19
CDR3aa: CASSMGRAYQPQHF
CDR3nt: TGTGCCAGTAGTATGGGTAGGGCGTATCAGCCCCAGCATTTT

d_gene: -
abundance: -
j_gene: TRBJ1-5
v_gene: TRBV7-2
CDR3aa: CASSLVEGSNQPQHF
CDR3nt: TGTGCCAGCAGCTTAGTCGAGGGGAGCAATCAGCCCCAGCATTTT

d_gene: -
abundance: -
j_gene: TRBJ1-2
v_gene: TRBV27
CDR3aa: CAIRPGPSYGYTF
CDR3nt: TGTGCCATCCGACCAGGACCGAGCTATGGCTACACCTTC

d_gene: -
abundance: -
j_gene: TRBJ1-2
v_gene: TRBV2
CDR3aa: CASRPGQDYGYTF
CDR3nt: TGTGCCAGCAGACCGGGACAAGATTATGGCTACACCTTC

d_gene: TRBD1
abundance: -
j_gene: TRBJ2-7
v_gene: TRBV7-6
CDR3aa: CASSPYRDRAGEQYF
CDR3nt: TGTGCCAGCAGCCCATATCGGGACAGGGCTGGCGAGCAGTACTTC

d_gene: -
abundance: -
j_gene: TRBJ1-5
v_gene: TRBV28
CDR3aa: CASSLLSNQPQHF
CDR3nt: TGTGCCAGCAGTTTGTTGAGCAATCAGCCCCAGCATTTT

d_gene: -
abundance: -
j_gene: TRBJ2-7
v_gene: TRBV5-6
CDR3aa: CASSLGTARREQYF
CDR3nt: TGTGCCAGCAGCTTGGGGACAGCTCGTCGGGAGCAGTACTTC

d_gene: TRBD1
abundance: -
j_gene: TRBJ2-1
v_gene: TRBV27
CDR3aa: CASSATGTGNNEQFF
CDR3nt: TGTGCCAGCAGTGCAACCGGGACAGGTAACAATGAGCAGTTCTTC

d_gene: -
abundance: -
j_gene: TRBJ2-4
v_gene: TRBV2
CDR3aa: CASSGRTGVNIQYF
CDR3nt: TGTGCCAGCAGTGGGAGGACGGGAGTGAACATTCAGTACTTC

d_gene: -
abundance: -
j_gene: TRBJ2-5
v_gene: TRBV29-1
CDR3aa: CSAFSGQETQYF
CDR3nt: TGCAGCGCCTTTAGCGGCCAAGAGACCCAGTACTTC

d_gene: -
abundance: -
j_gene: TRBJ1-3
v_gene: TRBV19
CDR3aa: CASSNGGGNGGTIYF
CDR3nt: TGTGCCAGCTCGAATGGAGGTGGAAATGGGGGCACCATATATTTT

d_gene: -
abundance: once
j_gene: TRBJ1-4
v_gene: TRBV15
CDR3aa: CATSRGWGEGDEKLFF
CDR3nt: TGTGCCACCAGCAGAGGCTGGGGGGAGGGTGATGAAAAACTGTTTTTT

d_gene: TRBD2
abundance: -
j_gene: TRBJ2-7
v_gene: TRBV5-1
CDR3aa: CASSFLTSGVYEQYF
CDR3nt: TGCGCCAGCAGCTTCCTGACTAGCGGGGTCTACGAGCAGTACTTC

d_gene: -
abundance: -
j_gene: TRBJ2-7
v_gene: TRBV5-4
CDR3aa: CASSLEFGSYEQYF
CDR3nt: TGTGCCAGCAGCTTGGAGTTCGGGTCCTACGAGCAGTACTTC

d_gene: -
abundance: -
j_gene: TRBJ2-5
v_gene: TRBV18
CDR3aa: CASSLGLNQETQYF
CDR3nt: TGTGCCAGCTCACTCGGACTAAACCAAGAGACCCAGTACTTC

d_gene: -
abundance: -
j_gene: TRBJ1-3
v_gene: TRBV28
CDR3aa: CASREAGNTIYF
CDR3nt: TGTGCCAGCAGGGAAGCTGGAAACACCATATATTTT

d_gene: -
abundance: -
j_gene: TRBJ2-3
v_gene: TRBV28
CDR3aa: CASRQLYTQYF
CDR3nt: TGTGCCAGCAGGCAGCTTTATACGCAGTATTTT

d_gene: -
abundance: few
j_gene: TRBJ2-5
v_gene: TRBV6-5
CDR3aa: CASSRIGKGQETQYF
CDR3nt: TGTGCCAGCAGCCGAATAGGGAAGGGCCAAGAGACCCAGTACTTC

d_gene: -
abundance: -
j_gene: TRBJ2-1
v_gene: TRBV7-9
CDR3aa: CASSQNIGNEQFF
CDR3nt: TGTGCCAGCAGCCAAAACATAGGCAATGAGCAGTTCTTC

d_gene: -
abundance: -
j_gene: TRBJ2-2
v_gene: TRBV2
CDR3aa: CASMRTRTGELFF
CDR3nt: TGTGCCAGCATGCGGACCCGGACCGGGGAGCTGTTTTTT

d_gene: TRBD2
abundance: once
j_gene: TRBJ2-7
v_gene: TRBV4-3
CDR3aa: CASSQGLAPYEQYF
CDR3nt: TGCGCCAGCAGCCAAGGACTAGCGCCCTACGAGCAGTACTTC

d_gene: -
abundance: -
j_gene: TRBJ1-3
v_gene: TRBV19
CDR3aa: CASSISGNTIYF
CDR3nt: TGTGCCAGTAGTATCTCTGGAAACACCATATATTTT